This is a list of T cell receptor beta chains from one sample in a study of cytomegalovirus exposure and HLA in healthy donors. Generated by immunoSEQ multiplex PCR, the TCRdb table keeps only in-frame clones and is missing some. The sample gives roughly 140,000 clones, about four fifths of which show up once; under 8% is in the top ten. Specimen: PBMCs. These receptors came from a man in his fifties in good health and CMV-seropositive. The CDR3 runs from the conserved cysteine through the conserved F or W. Each record gives: V gene, clone size, D gene, J gene, CDR3 protein, CDR3 DNA. A D gene is named only where the DNA matches it firmly. A row's size may be missing; if present it is once, few, many or a size class.

TRBV27	few	TRBD2	TRBJ2-2	CASSLVPSALAGPTNTGELFF	TGTGCCAGCAGTTTAGTCCCCTCAGCCCTAGCGGGACCTACGAACACCGGGGAGCTGTTTTTT
TRBV5-1	NA	TRBD1	TRBJ2-5	CAIRQGDGQTQYF	TGCGCCATCAGACAGGGTGACGGACAGACCCAGTACTTC
TRBV6-1	NA	NA	TRBJ1-4	CASSRQGSQKLFF	TGTGCCAGCAGTCGGCAGGGTTCACAAAAACTGTTTTTT
TRBV5-1	NA	NA	TRBJ1-1	CASSATGSANTEAFF	TGCGCCAGCAGCGCCACAGGGTCTGCGAACACTGAAGCTTTCTTT
TRBV6-4	NA	TRBD2	TRBJ2-2	CASSYGLAGLGNTGELFF	TGTGCCAGCAGTTACGGACTAGCGGGATTAGGAAACACCGGGGAGCTGTTTTTT
TRBV5-1	few	NA	TRBJ2-1	CASSISGGASSYNEQFF	TGCGCCAGCAGCATATCGGGCGGGGCGAGCTCCTACAATGAGCAGTTCTTC
TRBV28	NA	TRBD2	TRBJ2-2	CASSFSAKGTSSGELFF	TGTGCCAGCAGTTTTTCCGCCAAAGGGACTAGCAGCGGGGAGCTGTTTTTT
TRBV6-5	few	TRBD2	TRBJ2-1	CASMRAGARGTEQFF	TGTGCCAGCATGAGGGCGGGAGCCCGGGGTACGGAGCAGTTCTTC
TRBV6-1	NA	NA	TRBJ1-5	CASSEAPGGSYQPQHF	TGTGCCAGCAGTGAAGCGCCTGGGGGGAGTTATCAGCCCCAGCATTTT
TRBV2	NA	NA	TRBJ1-3	CASSEEGQTDTIYF	TGTGCCAGCAGTGAAGAGGGGCAGACGGACACCATATATTTT
TRBV19	NA	TRBD2	TRBJ2-1	CASSLGLAGYNEQFF	TGTGCCAGTAGTCTGGGACTAGCGGGCTACAATGAGCAGTTCTTC
TRBV2	NA	NA	TRBJ2-3	CASSEQSGGAYGDTQYF	TGTGCCAGCAGTGAGCAGTCAGGAGGGGCCTATGGAGATACGCAGTATTTT
TRBV5-6	NA	NA	TRBJ2-1	CASSLWGLVYEQFF	TGTGCCAGCAGCTTGTGGGGCCTAGTGTACGAGCAGTTCTTC
TRBV7-9	NA	NA	TRBJ2-1	CASSLEGLRTSTYNEQFF	TGTGCCAGCAGCTTAGAGGGGCTCAGAACTAGCACCTACAATGAGCAGTTCTTC
TRBV2	NA	NA	TRBJ2-3	CASSELPGRTDTQYF	TGTGCCAGCAGTGAACTCCCGGGGAGGACAGATACGCAGTATTTT
TRBV6-1	NA	NA	TRBJ2-5	CASSVRGFGQETQYF	TGTGCCAGCAGTGTTCGGGGGTTTGGCCAAGAGACCCAGTACTTC
TRBV6-5	NA	NA	TRBJ1-4	CASSRAVSGGEKLFF	TGTGCCAGCAGCCGAGCAGTCTCGGGGGGTGAAAAACTGTTTTTT
TRBV4-1	once	TRBD2	TRBJ2-7	CASSLGGSIYEQYF	TGCGCCAGCAGCCTTGGCGGGAGTATCTACGAGCAGTACTTC
TRBV6-1	NA	TRBD2	TRBJ2-1	CASTWSSGNNEQFF	TGTGCCAGCACCTGGTCTAGCGGGAACAATGAGCAGTTCTTC
TRBV5-1	NA	NA	TRBJ1-5	CASSFGQGQNQPQHF	TGCGCCAGCAGCTTTGGGCAGGGGCAAAATCAGCCCCAGCATTTT
TRBV28	few	NA	TRBJ1-1	CASVGEGVDNTEAFF	TGTGCCAGCGTCGGGGAGGGGGTTGACAACACCGAAGCTTTCTTT
TRBV18	NA	NA	TRBJ1-1	CASSPTFRGGDTEAFF	TGTGCCAGCTCACCCACCTTTAGAGGGGGTGATACTGAAGCTTTCTTT
TRBV11-2	NA	TRBD2	TRBJ2-1	CASSLGVRRGYNEQFF	TGTGCCAGCAGCTTAGGGGTGCGGCGGGGGTACAATGAGCAGTTCTTC
TRBV19	NA	NA	TRBJ2-2	CASMGAGGNTGELFF	TGTGCCAGTATGGGAGCCGGTGGAAACACCGGGGAGCTGTTTTTT
TRBV5-1	NA	TRBD1	TRBJ2-5	CASSLQGAFETQYF	TGCGCCAGCAGCTTACAGGGGGCGTTCGAGACCCAGTACTTC
TRBV5-5	once	NA	TRBJ2-5	CASSLVVTAGFETQYF	TGTGCCAGCAGCTTGGTGGTGACAGCCGGTTTCGAGACCCAGTACTTC
TRBV13	NA	TRBD2	TRBJ2-2	CASSFVASGRATDTGELFF	TGTGCCAGCAGCTTTGTCGCTAGCGGGAGGGCCACAGACACCGGGGAGCTGTTTTTT
TRBV19	NA	TRBD1	TRBJ1-5	CASSRQGVDQPQHF	TGTGCCAGTAGCCGACAGGGGGTGGATCAGCCCCAGCATTTT
TRBV7-9	NA	NA	TRBJ2-7	CASSLEAGVEQYF	TGTGCCAGCAGCTTAGAAGCCGGGGTCGAGCAGTACTTC
TRBV2	NA	TRBD2	TRBJ2-7	CASTGSSGFDEQYF	TGTGCCAGCACGGGGTCTAGCGGGTTCGACGAGCAGTACTTC
TRBV27	NA	TRBD1	TRBJ2-1	CASLGTGGKNSYNEQFF	TGTGCCAGTCTCGGGACAGGGGGCAAAAACTCCTACAATGAGCAGTTCTTC
TRBV6-1	NA	NA	TRBJ1-2	CASSEDPGRYGYTF	TGTGCCAGCAGTGAAGATCCAGGGAGGTATGGCTACACCTTC
TRBV7-3	NA	NA	TRBJ2-1	CASSLTELAYNEQFF	TGTGCCAGCAGCTTAACTGAACTAGCCTACAATGAGCAGTTCTTC
TRBV5-1	NA	TRBD2	TRBJ2-5	CASSFGLAGHKQETQYF	TGCGCCAGCAGCTTCGGACTAGCGGGACATAAACAAGAGACCCAGTACTTC
TRBV5-1	NA	TRBD1	TRBJ2-5	CASSPGQGSQETQYF	TGCGCCAGCAGTCCGGGACAGGGGTCCCAAGAGACCCAGTACTTC
TRBV29-1	once	NA	TRBJ1-2	CSVVGWGEGYGYTF	TGCAGCGTTGTGGGGTGGGGCGAAGGCTATGGCTACACCTTC
TRBV5-1	NA	TRBD2	TRBJ2-1	CASSSGLGVYNEQFF	TGCGCCAGCAGCTCAGGACTAGGGGTCTACAATGAGCAGTTCTTC
TRBV30	NA	NA	TRBJ2-3	CTVNAYSSTDTQYF	TGTACTGTTAACGCGTACTCTAGCACAGATACGCAGTATTTT
TRBV2	NA	NA	TRBJ2-1	CASSLDSGVYNEQFF	TGTGCCAGCAGCCTGGATTCAGGGGTCTACAATGAGCAGTTCTTC
TRBV30	NA	NA	TRBJ1-4	CAWSVGAEEAEKLFF	TGTGCCTGGAGTGTAGGCGCAGAGGAGGCAGAAAAACTGTTTTTT